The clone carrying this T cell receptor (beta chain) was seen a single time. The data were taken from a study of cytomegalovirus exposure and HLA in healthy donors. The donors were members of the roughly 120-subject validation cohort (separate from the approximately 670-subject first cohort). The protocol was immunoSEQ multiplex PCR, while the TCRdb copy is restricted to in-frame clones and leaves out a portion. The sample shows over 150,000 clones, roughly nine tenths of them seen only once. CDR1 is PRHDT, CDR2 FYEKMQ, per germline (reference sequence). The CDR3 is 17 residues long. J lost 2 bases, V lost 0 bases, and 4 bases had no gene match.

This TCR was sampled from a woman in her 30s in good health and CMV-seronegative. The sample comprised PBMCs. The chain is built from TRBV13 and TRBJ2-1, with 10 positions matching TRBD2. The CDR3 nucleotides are TGTGCCAGCAGCTTAGGGTTAGCGGGAGGAACCTACAATGAGCAGTTCTTC. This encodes CASSLGLAGGTYNEQFF.